This T cell receptor beta chain appears in the sequencing data of a study of T cells after yellow fever vaccination. This clonotype was seen a handful of times. TCRdb redid the calling of the 5' RACE reads with MiXCR, one entry per CDR3 protein. The sample includes 170,000 or so distinct CDR3 sequences, roughly a tenth of them seen just once. Specimen: CD8+ T cells sorted from PBMCs, collected 45 days after the yellow fever booster vaccination. This TCR was sampled from a man younger than 30 who received the YFV17D yellow fever vaccine.

Here the CDR3 DNA reads TGTGCCTCGGGGGGCGCGAAGGGTGAAGCTTTCTTT. Its protein is CASGGAKGEAFF. The chain recombines TRBV10-3 with TRBJ1-1, with D perhaps matching TRBD1 (6 bases). The CDR3 is 12 amino acids. Germline V gene sequence: CDR1 ENHRY, CDR2 SYGVKD. The V end lost 11 bases, the J end lost 7 bases, and 17 bases lay between the germline ends.